One and the same sample provided the 2 T cell receptor beta chains below, sequenced in a study of blood T cells in healthy people across ages. A second roughly 6 to 12 cycle PCR used barcoded and J-beta primers. MiXCR, applied by TCRdb to the 5' RACE reads, yields one record per CDR3 protein. The table records hundreds of thousands of distinct CDR3 sequences, roughly 50% of them present only once. The source material was blood. These receptors were taken from an older woman in good health.

V gene TRBV7-2 combines with J gene TRBJ2-3; 9 bases line up with TRBD2. The junction had 7 bases not matched to a gene; V was cut back by 1 base and J by 2 bases. CDR1 and CDR2 (germline): SGHTA, FQGNSA. The CDR3 is made up of 17 amino acids. The CDR3 nucleotides are TGTGCCAGCAGCTTAGTGGGAAGCGGGAGGATCACAGATACGCAGTATTTT. Protein product: CASSLVGSGRITDTQYF.

The genes are TRBV9 and TRBJ1-4; no reliable D call. Germline CDR1 SGDLS, CDR2 YYNGEE. V lost 3 bases and J 15 bases, leaving 18 bases between the germline ends. The CDR3 is 13 residues long. CDR3 loop: CASSASPRDRLFF. Here the CDR3 DNA reads TGTGCCAGCAGCGCGAGTCCCCGGGATCGGTTGTTTTTT.